This record looks at one T cell receptor beta chain sequence and its context. Its antigen remains unidentified. The sample is drawn from a study of cytomegalovirus exposure and HLA in healthy donors. This CDR3 region has 15 residues. Trimming took off 5 bases at V and 5 bases at J, with 19 bases between the two ends. In germline, CDR1 is SGHNT, CDR2 YYREEE (reference sequence). PCR used 60 Vbeta primers and 13 Jbeta primers. The method was immunoSEQ multiplex PCR; TCRdb's version includes in-frame clones alone and lacks a portion of them. The table lists 50,000 or so clones, with more than 9% in the top ten. Study observations and caveats: Cytomegalovirus-associated TCR beta chains were listed, numbering 164.

V usage is TRBV5-4 and J usage is TRBJ1-1; D possibly corresponds to TRBD1 (6 bases). This TCR was sampled from a woman aged 55-69 years in good health and CMV-seropositive. The sample was PBMCs. CDR3 DNA sequence: TGTGCCAGCAGTGGACCCGGGGGGGCGTGGACTGAAGCTTTCTTT. Translation: CASSGPGGAWTEAFF.